This TCR beta chain stems from a study of blood T cell repertoires in COVID-19. Original methodology: Nucleated cell counts were estimated from reference gene primer amplification. The repertoire was sequenced with immunoSEQ multiplex PCR; TCRdb's copy has only in-frame clones and lacks some. The V and J calls and the clone size are those of that table, but D and trimming were determined from the DNA. Here the sample spans under 200,000 clones, around 82% being singletons. V gave up 4 bases and J gave up 1 base, with 13 bases separating them. Per the germline V gene, CDR1 is KGHSH and CDR2 is LQKENI. This CDR3 region has 15 residues.

The sequence came from a woman at least 80 years old with acute or convalescent COVID-19. The V gene is TRBV18, the J gene TRBJ1-1; D gene ambiguous. Sequenced material: peripheral blood. CDR3 in amino acids: CASSLFLGGNTEAFF. The CDR3 region has the DNA TGTGCCAGCTCACTGTTTTTGGGAGGGAACACTGAAGCTTTCTTT.